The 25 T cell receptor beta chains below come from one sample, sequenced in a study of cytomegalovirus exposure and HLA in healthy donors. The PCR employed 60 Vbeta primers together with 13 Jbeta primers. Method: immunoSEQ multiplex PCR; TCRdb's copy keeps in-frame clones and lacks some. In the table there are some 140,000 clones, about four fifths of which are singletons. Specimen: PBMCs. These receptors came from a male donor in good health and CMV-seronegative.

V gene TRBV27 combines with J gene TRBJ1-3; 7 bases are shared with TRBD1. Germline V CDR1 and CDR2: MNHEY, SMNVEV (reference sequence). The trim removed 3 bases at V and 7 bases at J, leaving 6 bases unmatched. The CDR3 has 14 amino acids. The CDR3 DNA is TGTGCCAGCAGTTTGGACAGGACGGGGAACACCATATATTTT. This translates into CASSLDRTGNTIYF.

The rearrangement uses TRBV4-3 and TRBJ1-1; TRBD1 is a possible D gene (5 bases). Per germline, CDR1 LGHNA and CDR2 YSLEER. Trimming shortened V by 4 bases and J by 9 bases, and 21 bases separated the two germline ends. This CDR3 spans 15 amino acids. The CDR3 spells CASSPSIDGGDQAFF. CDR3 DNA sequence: TGCGCCAGCAGCCCCTCAATAGACGGAGGGGACCAAGCTTTCTTT.

The CDR3 is CASSLGGFTLHF. The CDR3 region has the DNA TGTGCCAGCAGCTTGGGAGGGTTCACCCTCCACTTT. The rearrangement joins TRBV5-6 to TRBJ1-6; D remains unclear. CDR3 length: 12 residues. V shed 0 bases and J shed 14 bases, with 9 bases lying between them. Germline CDR1 is SGHDT and CDR2 is YYEEEE.

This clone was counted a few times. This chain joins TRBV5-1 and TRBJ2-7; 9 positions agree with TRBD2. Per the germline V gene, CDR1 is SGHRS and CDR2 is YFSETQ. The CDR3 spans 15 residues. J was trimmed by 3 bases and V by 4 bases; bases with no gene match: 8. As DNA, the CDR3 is TGCGCCAGCAGCAAGAGTAGCGGGGGAAACTACGAGCAGTACTTC. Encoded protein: CASSKSSGGNYEQYF.

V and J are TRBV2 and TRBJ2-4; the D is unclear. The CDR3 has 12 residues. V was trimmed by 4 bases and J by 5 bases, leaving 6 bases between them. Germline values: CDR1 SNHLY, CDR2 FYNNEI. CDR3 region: CASSGAENIQYF. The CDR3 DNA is TGTGCCAGCAGTGGGGCTGAAAACATTCAGTACTTC.

DNA of the CDR3: TGTGCCAGTAGTATAGCTCGACTAGCGGGGGACGTCGAGCAGTACTTC. Its translation is CASSIARLAGDVEQYF. The gene calls are TRBV19 and TRBJ2-7, with TRBD2 matching over 12 bases. This CDR3 has 16 amino acids. J lost 6 bases, V lost 1 base, and 7 bases had no gene match. CDR1 LNHDA and CDR2 SQIVND come from the germline V gene (reference sequence).

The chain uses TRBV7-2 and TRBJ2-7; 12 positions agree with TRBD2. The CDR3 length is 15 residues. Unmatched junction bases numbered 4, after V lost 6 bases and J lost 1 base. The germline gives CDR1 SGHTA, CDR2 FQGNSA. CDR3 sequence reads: CASRPTSGSSYEQYF. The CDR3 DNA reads TGTGCCAGCAGGCCGACTAGCGGGAGTTCCTACGAGCAGTACTTC.

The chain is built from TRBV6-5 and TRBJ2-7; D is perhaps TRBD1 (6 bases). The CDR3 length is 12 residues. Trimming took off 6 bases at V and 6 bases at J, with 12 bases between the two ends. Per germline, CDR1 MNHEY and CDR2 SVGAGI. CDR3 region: CASSRGTGEQYF. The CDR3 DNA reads TGTGCCAGCAGCAGGGGCACGGGCGAGCAGTACTTC.

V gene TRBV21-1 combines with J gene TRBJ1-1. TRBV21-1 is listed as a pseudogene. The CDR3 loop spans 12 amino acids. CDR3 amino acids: CASSKATPGAFF. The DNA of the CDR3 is TGTGCCAGCAGCAAAGCAACCCCCGGGGCTTTCTTT.

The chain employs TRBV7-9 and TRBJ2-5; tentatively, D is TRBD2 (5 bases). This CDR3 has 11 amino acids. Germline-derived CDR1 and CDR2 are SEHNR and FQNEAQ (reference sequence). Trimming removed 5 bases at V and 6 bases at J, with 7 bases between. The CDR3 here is CASSPGKTQYF. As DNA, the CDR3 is TGTGCCAGCAGCCCGGGAAAGACCCAGTACTTC.

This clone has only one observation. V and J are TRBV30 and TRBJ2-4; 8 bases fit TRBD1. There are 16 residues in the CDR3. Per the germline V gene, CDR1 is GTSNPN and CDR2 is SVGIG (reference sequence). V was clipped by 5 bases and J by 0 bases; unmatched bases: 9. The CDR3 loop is CAWDRGGTIAKNIQYF. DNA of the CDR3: TGTGCCTGGGACAGGGGTGGAACGATAGCCAAAAACATTCAGTACTTC.

The CDR3 here is CASSLGAAQPQHF. CDR3 nucleotide sequence: TGTGCCAGCAGCTTGGGAGCTGCTCAGCCCCAGCATTTT. This sequence joins TRBV5-4 and TRBJ1-5; D is undetermined. Trimming left V 0 bases short and J 6 bases short, with 7 bases between. Germline loops: CDR1 SGHNT, CDR2 YYREEE (reference sequence). The CDR3 is 13 amino acids.

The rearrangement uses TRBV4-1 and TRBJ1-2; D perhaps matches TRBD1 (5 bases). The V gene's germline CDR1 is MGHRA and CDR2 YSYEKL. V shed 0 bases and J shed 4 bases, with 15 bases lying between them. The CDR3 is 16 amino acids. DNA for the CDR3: TGCGCCAGCAGCCAAGATCTGAGACAGAGCAGCTATGGCTACACCTTC. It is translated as CASSQDLRQSSYGYTF.

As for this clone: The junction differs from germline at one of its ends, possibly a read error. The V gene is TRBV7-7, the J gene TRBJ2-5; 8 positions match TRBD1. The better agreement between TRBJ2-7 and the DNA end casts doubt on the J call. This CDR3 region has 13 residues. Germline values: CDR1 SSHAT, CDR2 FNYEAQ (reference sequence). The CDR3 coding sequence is TGTGCTAGCAGCGCGGAGACAGGGGCCGAGCAGTACTTC. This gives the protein CASSAETGAEQYF.

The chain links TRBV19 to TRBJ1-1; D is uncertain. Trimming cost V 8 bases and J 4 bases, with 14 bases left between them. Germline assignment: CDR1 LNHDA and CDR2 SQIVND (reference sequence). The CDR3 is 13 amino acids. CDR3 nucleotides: TGTGCCAGTGGAGTCCGGGTGGGCACTGAAGCTTTCTTT. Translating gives CASGVRVGTEAFF.

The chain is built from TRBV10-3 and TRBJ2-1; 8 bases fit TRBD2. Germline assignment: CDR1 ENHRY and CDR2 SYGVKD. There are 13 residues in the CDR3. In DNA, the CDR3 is TGTGCTGCGGGGGGCCAACCCCACAATGAGCAGTTCTTC. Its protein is CAAGGQPHNEQFF.

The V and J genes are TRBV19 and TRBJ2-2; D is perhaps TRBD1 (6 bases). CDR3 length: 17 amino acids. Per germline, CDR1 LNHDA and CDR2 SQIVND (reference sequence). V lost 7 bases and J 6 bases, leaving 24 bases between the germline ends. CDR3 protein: CASIARAGVGLPGELFF. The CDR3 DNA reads TGTGCCAGTATCGCCAGGGCAGGGGTCGGGCTCCCCGGGGAGCTGTTTTTT.

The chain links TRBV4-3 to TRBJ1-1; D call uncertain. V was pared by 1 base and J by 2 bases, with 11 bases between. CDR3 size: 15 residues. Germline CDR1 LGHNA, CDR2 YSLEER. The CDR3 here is CASSQGSVGNTEAFF. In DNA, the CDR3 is TGCGCCAGCAGCCAAGGTAGCGTGGGAAACACTGAAGCTTTCTTT.

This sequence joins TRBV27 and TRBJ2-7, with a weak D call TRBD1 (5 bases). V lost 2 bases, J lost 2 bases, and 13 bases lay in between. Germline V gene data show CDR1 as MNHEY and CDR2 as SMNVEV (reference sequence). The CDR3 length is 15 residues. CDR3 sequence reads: CASSLGWGRTYEQYF. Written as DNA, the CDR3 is TGTGCCAGCAGTTTAGGTTGGGGCAGAACCTACGAGCAGTACTTC.

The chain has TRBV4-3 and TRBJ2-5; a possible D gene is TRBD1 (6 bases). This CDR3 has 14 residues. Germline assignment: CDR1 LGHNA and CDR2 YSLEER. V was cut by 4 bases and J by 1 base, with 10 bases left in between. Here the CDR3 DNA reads TGCGCCAGCAGCCTAGACAGGTTCCAAGAGACCCAGTACTTC. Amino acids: CASSLDRFQETQYF.

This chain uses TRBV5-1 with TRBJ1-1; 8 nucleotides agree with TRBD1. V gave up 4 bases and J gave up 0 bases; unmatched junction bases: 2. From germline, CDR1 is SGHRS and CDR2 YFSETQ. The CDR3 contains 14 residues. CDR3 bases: TGCGCCAGCAGCACAGGGGGGCTGAACACTGAAGCTTTCTTT. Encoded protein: CASSTGGLNTEAFF.

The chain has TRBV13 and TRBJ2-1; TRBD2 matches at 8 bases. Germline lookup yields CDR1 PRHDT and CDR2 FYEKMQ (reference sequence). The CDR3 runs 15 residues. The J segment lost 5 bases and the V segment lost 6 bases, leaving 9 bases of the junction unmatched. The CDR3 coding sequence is TGTGCCAGCAGACTACGGGGGGGCCCCGACAATGAGCAGTTCTTC. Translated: CASRLRGGPDNEQFF.

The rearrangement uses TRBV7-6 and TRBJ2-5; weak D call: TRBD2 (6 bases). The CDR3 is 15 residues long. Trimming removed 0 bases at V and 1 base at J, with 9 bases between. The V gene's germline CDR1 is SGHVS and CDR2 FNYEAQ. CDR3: CASSLAAGIQETQYF. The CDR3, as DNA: TGTGCCAGCAGCTTAGCTGCGGGGATCCAAGAGACCCAGTACTTC. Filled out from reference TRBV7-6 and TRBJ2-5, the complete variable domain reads GAGVSQSPRYKVTKRGQDVALRCDPISGHVSLYWYRQALGQGPEFLTYFNYEAQQDKSGLPNDRFSAERPEGSISTLTIQRTEQRDSAMYRCASSLAAGIQETQYFGPGTRLLVL.

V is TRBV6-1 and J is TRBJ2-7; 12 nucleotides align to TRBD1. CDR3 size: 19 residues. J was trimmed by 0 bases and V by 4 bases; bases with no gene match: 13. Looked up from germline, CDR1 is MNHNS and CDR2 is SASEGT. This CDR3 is CASSGTSGQGASSSYEQYF. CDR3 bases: TGTGCCAGCAGTGGAACTTCGGGACAGGGGGCTTCTTCCTCCTACGAGCAGTACTTC.

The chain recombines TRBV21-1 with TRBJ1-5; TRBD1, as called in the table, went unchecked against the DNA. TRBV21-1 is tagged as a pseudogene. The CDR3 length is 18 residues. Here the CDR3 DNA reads TGTGCCAGCAGCGACAGTTTCTTTCTAATCAGGGCGGAAAAGCCCCAGCATTTT. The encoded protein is CASSDSFFLIRAEKPQHF.